Detailed here is one TCR beta chain. This sample is part of a study of blood T cell repertoires in COVID-19. The CDR3 runs to 16 residues. The ends were cut back, 6 bases at V and 0 bases at J, with 17 bases in the middle. The germline V gene has CDR1 MDHEN and CDR2 SYDVKM. The Seattle patients, enrolled during active infection, were followed longitudinally. Libraries were prepared by immunoSEQ multiplex PCR; TCRdb keeps only in-frame clonotypes and omits some of them. The data contain approximately 110,000 clones, approximately 85% of them singletons. Sequencing was performed on peripheral blood. This chain connects TRBV28 to TRBJ1-1; D remains unclear. The receptor's source is a woman older than 75 with COVID-19, enrolled during active disease. CDR3 loop: CASRNYKAQMNTEAFF. CDR3 nucleotide sequence: TGTGCCAGCAGAAACTACAAGGCCCAGATGAACACTGAAGCTTTCTTT.